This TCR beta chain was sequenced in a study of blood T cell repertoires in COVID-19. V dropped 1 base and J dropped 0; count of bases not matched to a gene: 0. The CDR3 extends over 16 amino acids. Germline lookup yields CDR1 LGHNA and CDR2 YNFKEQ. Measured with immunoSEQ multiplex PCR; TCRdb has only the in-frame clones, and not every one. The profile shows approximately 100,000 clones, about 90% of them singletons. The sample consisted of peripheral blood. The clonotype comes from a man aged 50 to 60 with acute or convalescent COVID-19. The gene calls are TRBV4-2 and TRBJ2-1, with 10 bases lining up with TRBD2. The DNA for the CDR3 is TGTGCCAGCAGCCAAGCTAGCGGGGGCTCCTACAATGAGCAGTTCTTC. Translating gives CASSQASGGSYNEQFF.